This T cell receptor (beta chain) was observed in a study of T-cell reconstitution after alpha-beta-depleted transplantation in children. There are a few counts of this clonotype. For TCRbeta, the library was prepared with unique molecular identifiers. TCRdb itself ran the PCR reads through MiXCR, one entry per CDR3 protein. The sample has a few hundred thousand distinct CDR3 sequences, around a tenth seen once. This CDR3 has 16 amino acids. Germline assignment: CDR1 SGHAT and CDR2 FQNNGV. The V segment lost 5 bases and the J segment 9 bases; nucleotides outside the gene matches: 15. The material was PBMCs from the stem cell graft donor, obtained from the stem cell graft. This clonotype originated in a human donor who donated a stem cell graft to a child with acute lymphoblastic leukemia. The chain recombines TRBV11-2 with TRBJ2-5, with 10 bases that match TRBD1. CDR3 protein: CASSHTPGTGVVPQYF. The CDR3 nucleotides are TGTGCCAGCAGCCACACACCCGGGACAGGGGTAGTGCCCCAGTACTTC.